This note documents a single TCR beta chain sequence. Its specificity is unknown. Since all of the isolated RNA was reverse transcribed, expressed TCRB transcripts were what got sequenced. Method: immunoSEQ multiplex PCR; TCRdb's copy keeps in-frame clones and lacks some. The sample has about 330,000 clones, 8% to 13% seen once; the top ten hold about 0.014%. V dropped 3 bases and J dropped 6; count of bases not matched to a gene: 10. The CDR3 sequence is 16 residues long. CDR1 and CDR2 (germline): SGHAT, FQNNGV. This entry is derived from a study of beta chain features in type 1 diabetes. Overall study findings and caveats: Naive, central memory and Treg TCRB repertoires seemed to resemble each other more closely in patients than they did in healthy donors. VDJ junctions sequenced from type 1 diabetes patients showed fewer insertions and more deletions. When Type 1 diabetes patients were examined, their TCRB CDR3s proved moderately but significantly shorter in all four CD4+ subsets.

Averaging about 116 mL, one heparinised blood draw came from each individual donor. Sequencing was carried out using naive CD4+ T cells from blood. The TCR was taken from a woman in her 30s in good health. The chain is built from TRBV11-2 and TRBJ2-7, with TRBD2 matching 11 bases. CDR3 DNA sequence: TGTGCCAGCAGCTTCCAACTAGCGGGAGATTCGGGCGAGCAGTACTTC. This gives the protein CASSFQLAGDSGEQYF.